The clone carrying this T cell receptor (beta chain) was recorded a few times. The entry originates in a study of cytomegalovirus exposure and HLA in healthy donors. The PCR contained 60 Vbeta and 13 Jbeta primers. Using immunoSEQ multiplex PCR, the repertoire was profiled, and TCRdb retains in-frame clones only, with some absent. The data show some 130,000 clones, with approximately 10% seen just once and about 7.5% held by the top ten. Germline trimming cut 4 bases from V and 11 bases from J; bases unmatched to any gene: 7. Germline loops: CDR1 SEHNR, CDR2 FQNEAQ (reference sequence). The CDR3 totals 13 residues.

Sequenced material: PBMCs. The rearrangement joins TRBV7-9 to TRBJ1-3; 8 bases fit TRBD1. This clonotype was sampled from a woman between 40 and 55 years old in good health and CMV-seropositive. CDR3 nucleotides: TGTGCCAGCAGCTCCGGACAGGGAAATCCCATATATTTT. It is translated as CASSSGQGNPIYF.